This TCR beta chain was obtained from a study of regulatory T cells in long-lasting Graves disease. Study conclusions and caveats: Accuracy may have suffered from the small sample size. New patients shared fewer public clonotypes (approximately 970) than persistent patients did (roughly 2,700).

Building the TCR beta libraries relied on iRepertoire HTBI primers, and CDR3 regions underwent Arm-PCR. Per the authors' pipeline: Segment identification across samples yielded around 60 TRBV and 14 to 15 TRBJ segments. TCRdb independently ran MiXCR on the multiplex PCR reads; one entry per CDR3 protein. The V and J calls, along with clone size, are taken from TCRdb and not from the paper's own processing. The data show roughly 490,000 distinct CDR3 sequences, under 25% seen once. J gave up 2 bases and V 8 bases, and 6 bases lay outside the gene matches. The CDR3 contains 14 residues. Time point denoted: persistent/refractory GD, antithyroid drugs over 5 years with positive TRAb. Preparation of the TCR library used RNA extracted from PBMCs. Graves' disease diagnosis followed American Thyroid Association guidelines. This clonotype was seen a handful of times. The antigen is undetermined.

This clonotype originated in a female donor with Graves disease. The input for sequencing was peripheral blood mononuclear cells (PBMCs), taken when the disease was refractory, from a patient treated with antithyroid drugs. This sequence joins TRBV12-3 or TRBV12-4 and TRBJ2-3; 8 bases map to TRBD2. As DNA, the CDR3 is TGTGCCAGCGCCCATAGCGGGGTCACAGATACGCAGTATTTT. Its protein product is CASAHSGVTDTQYF.